These 11 T cell receptor beta chains were all obtained from the same sample, sequenced in a study of blood T cell repertoires in COVID-19. TCRdb's table, derived via immunoSEQ multiplex PCR, lists solely in-frame clones and lacks some. The sample carries approximately 330,000 clones, over 80% recorded once. The sequenced sample was peripheral blood. These receptors all stem from a man between 25 and 39 years old with COVID-19, enrolled during active disease.

This clone was counted between two and nine times. J is TRBJ1-1 and V is TRBV6-6, with D unclear. The ends were cut back, 8 bases at V and 5 bases at J, with 12 bases in the middle. The CDR3 contains 12 residues. Germline CDR1 and CDR2: MNHNY and SVGAGI (reference sequence). The CDR3 nucleotides are TGTGCCAGCGGCGGGTCGGGTACTGAAGCTTTCTTT. Its protein product is CASGGSGTEAFF.

This chain connects TRBV28 to TRBJ2-1; TRBD2 matches at 9 bases. The V and J ends lost 7 bases and 9 bases, in that order; junction bases with no gene match: 16. Per the germline V gene, CDR1 is MDHEN and CDR2 is SYDVKM. This CDR3 contains 16 residues. The CDR3 is CASIPGGAGLASEQFF. The CDR3 DNA follows: TGTGCCAGCATTCCAGGGGGGGCGGGACTAGCAAGTGAGCAGTTCTTC.

V gene TRBV4-1 combines with J gene TRBJ1-2; D remains ambiguous. The V end lost 0 bases, the J end lost 4 bases, and 12 bases lay between the germline ends. Germline V gives CDR1 MGHRA, CDR2 YSYEKL. This CDR3 contains 15 residues. CDR3 loop: CASSQDDLGSYGYTF. The CDR3 DNA reads as TGCGCCAGCAGCCAAGATGACCTGGGCAGCTATGGCTACACCTTC.

The V and J genes are TRBV19 and TRBJ1-1; maybe TRBD1 (5 bases). The CDR3 is 13 residues long. The germline CDR1 and CDR2 sequences are LNHDA and SQIVND (reference sequence). V lost 5 bases, J lost 0 bases, and 7 bases lay in between. The CDR3 spells CASSRQLNTEAFF. Here the CDR3 DNA reads TGTGCCAGTAGTCGACAGCTGAACACTGAAGCTTTCTTT.

The chain employs TRBV9 and TRBJ1-4; 7 bases fit TRBD1. The CDR3 sequence is 15 residues long. Trimming removed 2 bases from V and 0 bases from J; junction bases left unmatched: 1. Germline loops: CDR1 SGDLS, CDR2 YYNGEE. The CDR3 here is CASSVRGSTNEKLFF. CDR3 nucleotide sequence: TGTGCCAGCAGCGTCAGGGGGTCAACTAATGAAAAACTGTTTTTT.

The CDR3 nucleotides read TGTGCCAGCAGCTTCAGCGGGAGTTGGGAGCAGTACTTC. This translates into CASSFSGSWEQYF. The chain is built from TRBV7-2 and TRBJ2-7; the match to TRBD2 covers 8 bases. The J segment lost 7 bases and the V segment lost 3 bases, leaving 5 bases of the junction unmatched. Germline V lookup: CDR1 SGHTA, CDR2 FQGNSA. This CDR3 has 13 residues.

This clone was seen just once. The chain carries TRBV6-5 and TRBJ1-2; TRBD1 might be the D (5 bases). CDR3 length: 14 residues. Germline CDR1 reads MNHEY; CDR2 reads SVGAGI. V lost 6 bases to trimming and J lost 6 bases, with 17 bases between them. The CDR3 here is CASSEVRGVHGYTF. As DNA, the CDR3 is TGTGCCAGCAGCGAGGTACGGGGGGTACATGGCTACACCTTC.

The chain combines TRBV5-1 with TRBJ1-1; D gene ambiguous. The CDR3 contains 13 residues. Germline V gene lookup returns CDR1 SGHRS and CDR2 YFSETQ. V shed 1 base and J shed 3 bases, with 7 bases lying between them. The CDR3: CASSLHRDTEAFF. In DNA, the CDR3 is TGCGCCAGCAGCTTGCATCGGGACACTGAAGCTTTCTTT.

V is TRBV6-6 and J is TRBJ1-2; TRBD1 agrees at 11 bases. Germline V gene data show CDR1 as MNHNY and CDR2 as SVGAGI (reference sequence). The CDR3 has 16 amino acids. The junction had 10 bases not matched to a gene; V was cut back by 5 bases and J by 5 bases. The CDR3 coding sequence is TGTGCCAGCAGTCAATCGGGACAGGGGGTAGGGTATGGCTACACCTTC. It yields the protein CASSQSGQGVGYGYTF.

About this clone: At one end the junction does not follow the germline gene, possibly because of a read error. The chain links TRBV4-2 to TRBJ2-7; no reliable D call. The germline V gene has CDR1 LGHNA and CDR2 YNFKEQ. The CDR3 totals 16 residues. Here the CDR3 DNA reads TGTGCCAGCAGCAAAGATTATACAGTCTCCCCCTACGAGCAGTACTTC. Amino acid sequence: CASSKDYTVSPYEQYF.

J is TRBJ1-1 and V is TRBV19; perhaps TRBD1 as D (5 bases). Germline CDR1 LNHDA, CDR2 SQIVND (reference sequence). V lost 9 bases and J 4 bases, leaving 18 bases between the germline ends. The CDR3 sequence is 14 residues long. CDR3 nucleotides: TGTGCCAGCAGTTTTGCAGGGAACCCCACTGAAGCTTTCTTT. As protein: CASSFAGNPTEAFF.